This T cell receptor (beta chain) was obtained from a study of blood T cell repertoires in COVID-19. As for the study in general: Sources were T cells, B-cell-depleted T cells, or PBMCs; the material itself was cDNA or gDNA.

Clinical histories supplied by participants themselves formed the basis of cohort assignment. TCRdb keeps only in-frame clones here, not all; method: immunoSEQ multiplex PCR. Counted here are 270,000 or so clones, 90% occurring once; the ten biggest clones make up roughly 4.3%. Material for sequencing was PBMCs or T cells enriched from blood (not recorded which). The source of this sequence is a woman in her twenties or thirties with acute COVID-19.

In nucleotides, the CDR3 is TGTGCCAGCAGCCAAGACTTAGGGGACTACGAGCAGTACTTC. As protein: CASSQDLGDYEQYF. The V and J genes are TRBV3-1 (or the pseudogene TRBV3-2) and TRBJ2-7; perhaps TRBD1 as D (5 bases). Germline loops: CDR1 LGHDT, CDR2 YNNKEL (reference sequence). The CDR3 is 14 residues long. V was cut by 0 bases and J by 3 bases, with 9 bases left in between.